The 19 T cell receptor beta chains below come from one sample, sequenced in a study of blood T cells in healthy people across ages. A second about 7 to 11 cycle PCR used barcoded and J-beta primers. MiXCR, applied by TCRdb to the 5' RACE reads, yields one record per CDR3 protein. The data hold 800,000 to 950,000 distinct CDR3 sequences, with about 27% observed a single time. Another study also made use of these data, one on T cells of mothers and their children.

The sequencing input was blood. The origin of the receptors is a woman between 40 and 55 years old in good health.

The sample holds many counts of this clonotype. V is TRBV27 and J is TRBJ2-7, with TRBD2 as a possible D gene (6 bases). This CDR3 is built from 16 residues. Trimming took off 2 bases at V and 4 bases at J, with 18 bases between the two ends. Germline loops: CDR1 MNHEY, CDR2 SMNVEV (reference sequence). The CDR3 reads CASSLRILGGVYEQYF. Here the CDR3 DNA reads TGTGCCAGCAGTTTACGGATCTTGGGCGGGGTATACGAGCAGTACTTC.

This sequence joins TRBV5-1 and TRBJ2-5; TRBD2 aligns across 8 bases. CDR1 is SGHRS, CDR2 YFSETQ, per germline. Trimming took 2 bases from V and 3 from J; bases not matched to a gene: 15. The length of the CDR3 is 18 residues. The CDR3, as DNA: TGCGCCAGCAGCTTTCGGGGGGGAGCGGAGGACCCGAAAGAGACCCAGTACTTC. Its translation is CASSFRGGAEDPKETQYF.

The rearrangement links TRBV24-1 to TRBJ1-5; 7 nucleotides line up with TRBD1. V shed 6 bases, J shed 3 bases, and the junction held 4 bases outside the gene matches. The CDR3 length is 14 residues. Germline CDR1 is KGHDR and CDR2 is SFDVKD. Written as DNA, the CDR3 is TGTGCCACCAGTTCGGGACAGCACAATCAGCCCCAGCATTTT. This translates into CATSSGQHNQPQHF.

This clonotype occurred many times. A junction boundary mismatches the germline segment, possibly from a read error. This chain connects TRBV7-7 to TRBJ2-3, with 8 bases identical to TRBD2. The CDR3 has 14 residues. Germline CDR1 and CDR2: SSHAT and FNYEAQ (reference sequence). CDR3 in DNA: TGTGCTAGCAGCCCTACTAGCGGCACGGGTACGCAGTATTTT. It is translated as CASSPTSGTGTQYF.

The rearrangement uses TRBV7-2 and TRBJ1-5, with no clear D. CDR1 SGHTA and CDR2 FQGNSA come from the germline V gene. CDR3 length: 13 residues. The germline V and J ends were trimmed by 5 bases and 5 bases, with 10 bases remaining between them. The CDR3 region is CASSEQQDQPQHF. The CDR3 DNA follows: TGTGCCAGCAGCGAACAACAAGATCAGCCCCAGCATTTT.

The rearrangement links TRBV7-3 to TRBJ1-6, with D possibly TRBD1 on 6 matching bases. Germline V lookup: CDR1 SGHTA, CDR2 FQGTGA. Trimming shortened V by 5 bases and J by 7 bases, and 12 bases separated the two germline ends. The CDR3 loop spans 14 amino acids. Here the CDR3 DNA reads TGTGCCAGCAGCCACACAGGGCAGAATTCACCCCTCCACTTT. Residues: CASSHTGQNSPLHF.

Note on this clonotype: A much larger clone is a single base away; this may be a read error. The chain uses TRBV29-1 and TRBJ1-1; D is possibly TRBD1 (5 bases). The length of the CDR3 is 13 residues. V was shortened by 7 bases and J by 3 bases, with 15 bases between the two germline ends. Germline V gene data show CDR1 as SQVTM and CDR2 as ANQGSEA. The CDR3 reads CSAMTELDTEAFF. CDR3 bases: TGCAGCGCCATGACAGAGCTGGACACTGAAGCTTTCTTT.

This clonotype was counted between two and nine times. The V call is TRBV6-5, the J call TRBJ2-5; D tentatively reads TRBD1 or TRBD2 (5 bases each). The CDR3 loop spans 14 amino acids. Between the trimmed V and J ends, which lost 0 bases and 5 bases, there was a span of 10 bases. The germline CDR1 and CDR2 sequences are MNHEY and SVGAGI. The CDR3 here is CASSYSGPQETQYF. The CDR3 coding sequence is TGTGCCAGCAGTTACTCGGGACCCCAGGAGACCCAGTACTTC.

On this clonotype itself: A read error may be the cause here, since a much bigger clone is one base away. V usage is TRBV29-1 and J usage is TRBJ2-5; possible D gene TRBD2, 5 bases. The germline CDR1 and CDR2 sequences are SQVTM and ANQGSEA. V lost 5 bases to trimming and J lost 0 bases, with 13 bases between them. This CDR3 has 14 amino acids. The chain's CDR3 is CSVFREDYQETQYF. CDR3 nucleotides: TGCAGCGTTTTTCGAGAGGACTACCAAGAGACCCAGTACTTC.

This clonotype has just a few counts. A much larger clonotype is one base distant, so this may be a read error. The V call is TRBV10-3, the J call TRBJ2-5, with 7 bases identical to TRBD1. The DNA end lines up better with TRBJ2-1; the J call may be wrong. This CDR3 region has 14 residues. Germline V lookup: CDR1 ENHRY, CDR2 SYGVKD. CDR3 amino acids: CAIKGDSNQETQFF. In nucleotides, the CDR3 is TGTGCCATCAAGGGGGACAGCAACCAAGAGACCCAGTTCTTC.

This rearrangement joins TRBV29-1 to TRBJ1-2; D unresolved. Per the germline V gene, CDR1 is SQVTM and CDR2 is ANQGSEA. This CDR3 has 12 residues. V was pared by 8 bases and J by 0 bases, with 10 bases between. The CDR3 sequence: CSTPDTNYGYTF. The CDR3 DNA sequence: TGCAGCACTCCAGACACTAACTATGGCTACACCTTC.

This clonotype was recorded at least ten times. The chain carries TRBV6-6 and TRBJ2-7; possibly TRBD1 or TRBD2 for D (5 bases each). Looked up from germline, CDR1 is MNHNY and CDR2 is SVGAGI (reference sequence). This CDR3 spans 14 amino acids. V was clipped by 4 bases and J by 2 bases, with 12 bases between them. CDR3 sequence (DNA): TGTGCCAGCAGTTCCCGGGACCGAACCTACGAGCAGTACTTC. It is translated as CASSSRDRTYEQYF.

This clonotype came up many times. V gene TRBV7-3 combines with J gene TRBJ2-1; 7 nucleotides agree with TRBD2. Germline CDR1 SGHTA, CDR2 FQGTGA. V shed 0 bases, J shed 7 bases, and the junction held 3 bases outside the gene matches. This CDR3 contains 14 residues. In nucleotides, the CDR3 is TGTGCCAGCAGCTTAACCGGGGGAGGGAATGAGCAGTTCTTC. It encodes CASSLTGGGNEQFF.

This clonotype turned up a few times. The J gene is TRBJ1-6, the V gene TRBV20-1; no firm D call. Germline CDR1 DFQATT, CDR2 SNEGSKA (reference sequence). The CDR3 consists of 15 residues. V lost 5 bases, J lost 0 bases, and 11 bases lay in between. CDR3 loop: CSAVLPSSYNSPLHF. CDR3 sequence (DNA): TGCAGTGCTGTACTTCCCAGCTCCTATAATTCACCCCTCCACTTT.

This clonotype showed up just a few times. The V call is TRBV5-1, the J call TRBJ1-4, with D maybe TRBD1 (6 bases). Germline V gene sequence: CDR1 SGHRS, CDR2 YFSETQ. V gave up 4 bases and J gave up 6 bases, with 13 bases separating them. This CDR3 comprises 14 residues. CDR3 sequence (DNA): TGCGCCAGCAGCGCTGGGACACTCGATGAAAAACTGTTTTTT. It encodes CASSAGTLDEKLFF.

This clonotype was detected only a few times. The CDR3 DNA follows: TGCAGTGCTAGAGTGGGGCGTGGGGGATATGGCTACACCTTC. Translated, it gives CSARVGRGGYGYTF. This chain links TRBV20-1 with TRBJ1-2; D possibly corresponds to TRBD1 (5 bases). The V end lost 1 base, the J end lost 5 bases, and 14 bases lay between the germline ends. The CDR3 is 14 residues long. The V gene's germline CDR1 is DFQATT and CDR2 SNEGSKA (reference sequence).

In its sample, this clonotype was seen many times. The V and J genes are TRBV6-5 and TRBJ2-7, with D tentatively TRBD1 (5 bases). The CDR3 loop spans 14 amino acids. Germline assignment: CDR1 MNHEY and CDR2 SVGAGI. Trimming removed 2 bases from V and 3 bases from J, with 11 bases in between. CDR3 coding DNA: TGTGCCAGCAGTTACGAAGGGGTTGGCTACGAGCAGTACTTC. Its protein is CASSYEGVGYEQYF.

The CDR3 DNA follows: TGTGCCAGCAGCTCACAGGGAGGGCCTAACTATGGCTACACCTTC. This translates into CASSSQGGPNYGYTF. The J gene is TRBJ1-2, the V gene TRBV7-6, with D possibly TRBD1 on 6 matching bases. The CDR3 loop spans 15 amino acids. The V and J ends lost 4 bases and 0 bases respectively, with 12 bases between them. Per the germline V gene, CDR1 is SGHVS and CDR2 is FNYEAQ.

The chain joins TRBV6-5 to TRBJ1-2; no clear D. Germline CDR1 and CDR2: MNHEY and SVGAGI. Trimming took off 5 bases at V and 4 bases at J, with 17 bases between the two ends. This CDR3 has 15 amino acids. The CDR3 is CASSRNNPGTYGYTF. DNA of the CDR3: TGTGCCAGCAGTCGAAACAACCCGGGAACCTATGGCTACACCTTC.